This is a list of T cell receptor beta chains from one sample in a study of radiotherapy plus CTLA-4 blockade in lung cancer. Profiled with immunoSEQ multiplex PCR; TCRdb holds only in-frame clones, not every one. Among approximately 30,000 clones listed, 70% to 75% were seen once. The specimen comprised peripheral blood, sampled from a patient treated with radiotherapy plus ipilimumab. The receptors stem from a human donor with non-small cell lung cancer whose response to radiotherapy plus ipilimumab could not be evaluated. CDR3s include the opening cysteine and the closing phenylalanine or tryptophan. A D gene is named only where the DNA matches it firmly. Clone sizes are given selectively: once, few, many, or a class where the clone is expanded.

TRBV29-1	few	TRBJ2-1	-	CSVETGQPYNEQFF	TGCAGCGTGGAAACAGGTCAGCCCTACAATGAGCAGTTCTTC
TRBV2	once	TRBJ2-1	TRBD1	CASSADRVAYNEQFF	TGTGCCAGCAGTGCAGACAGGGTCGCCTACAATGAGCAGTTCTTC
TRBV11-3	-	TRBJ2-3	TRBD2	CASSFHQPTSGGTDTQYF	TGTGCCAGCAGCTTCCACCAACCGACTAGCGGTGGCACAGATACGCAGTATTTT
TRBV6-5	-	TRBJ2-1	TRBD1	CASSWGQGGFNEQFF	TGTGCCAGCAGTTGGGGACAGGGAGGTTTCAATGAGCAGTTCTTC
TRBV6-1	-	TRBJ1-6	-	CASSGREPSPLHF	TGTGCCAGCAGTGGCCGCGAGCCCTCACCCCTCCACTTT
TRBV5-6	-	TRBJ2-1	TRBD2	CASSDPSGRAYNEQFF	TGTGCCAGCAGCGACCCGAGCGGGAGGGCCTACAATGAGCAGTTCTTC
TRBV7-2	-	TRBJ2-3	TRBD2	CASSKITSGRTSTDTQYF	TGTGCCAGCAGCAAGATAACTAGCGGGAGGACTAGCACAGATACGCAGTATTTT
TRBV14	-	TRBJ2-3	TRBD2	CASSQDRTGLAGVPDTQYF	TGTGCCAGCAGCCAAGACCGTACCGGACTAGCGGGAGTGCCAGATACGCAGTATTTT
TRBV25-1	-	TRBJ2-5	-	CASDQGGETQYF	TGTGCCAGCGATCAGGGGGGAGAGACCCAGTACTTC
TRBV9	-	TRBJ1-2	TRBD1	CASSALGDRGYGYTF	TGTGCCAGCAGCGCCCTGGGGGACAGGGGTTATGGCTACACCTTC
TRBV5-4	-	TRBJ2-3	-	CASSQTDSDTQYF	TGTGCCAGCAGCCAAACAGATTCGGATACGCAGTATTTT
TRBV6-5	-	TRBJ1-1	-	CASSYSQGGTTEAFF	TGTGCCAGCAGTTACTCGCAGGGAGGGACCACTGAAGCTTTCTTT
TRBV6-5	-	TRBJ1-2	-	CASSEVGGIGGYTF	TGTGCCAGCAGTGAAGTAGGAGGAATCGGCGGCTACACCTTC
TRBV18	once	TRBJ2-1	TRBD2	CASSPVGGVSEQFF	TGTGCCAGCTCACCGGTCGGGGGGGTCAGTGAGCAGTTCTTC
TRBV19	-	TRBJ2-3	TRBD2	CASSQREGYTDTQYF	TGTGCCAGTAGTCAGCGGGAGGGATACACAGATACGCAGTATTTT
TRBV28	-	TRBJ1-5	TRBD1	CASRTAGGTGGAQPQHF	TGTGCCAGCAGAACCGCTGGGGGGACAGGGGGCGCTCAGCCCCAGCATTTT
TRBV6-5	few	TRBJ1-3	-	CASSFVQGNTIYF	TGTGCCAGCAGCTTCGTCCAGGGAAACACCATATATTTT
TRBV11-2	-	TRBJ2-7	TRBD2	CASSRSTSGSASYEQYF	TGTGCCAGCAGTCGATCAACTAGCGGGAGTGCCTCCTACGAGCAGTACTTC
TRBV28	-	TRBJ2-7	-	CASSPQYYEQYF	TGTGCCAGCAGTCCGCAGTACTACGAGCAGTACTTC
TRBV7-8	-	TRBJ2-1	-	CASSLDGYGGGSYNEQFF	TGTGCCAGCAGCTTAGACGGGTACGGCGGAGGCTCCTACAATGAGCAGTTCTTC